The entry below gives a single TCR beta chain sequence along with its context. This specimen belongs to a study of blood T cell repertoires in COVID-19. Repertoires were generated with immunoSEQ multiplex PCR, while TCRdb's copy carries only in-frame clones and drops some. Among approximately 240,000 clones listed, around nine tenths were seen once. The ends were cut back, 2 bases at V and 3 bases at J, with 8 bases in the middle. The CDR3 runs 13 residues. The genes are TRBV12-3 or TRBV12-4 and TRBJ2-7, with a tentative D call TRBD2 (5 bases). The sequence derives from a woman aged 40 to 50 who had recovered from COVID-19. The sequenced sample was peripheral blood. The CDR3 DNA is TGTGCCAGCAGTTTAAGACGGGACTACGAGCAGTACTTC. Its translation: CASSLRRDYEQYF.